This entry describes one TCR beta chain. Donors had nominal health at sampling but likely had unrecorded immune exposures. PCR was performed using 60 Vbeta and 13 Jbeta primers. This table comes from immunoSEQ multiplex PCR, and its TCRdb copy is limited to in-frame clones, with some not included. The sample shows 84,000 or so clones, about 88% of them seen only once. Germline CDR1 is KGHSH and CDR2 is LQKENI. This CDR3 has 17 residues. V shed 0 bases, J shed 4 bases, and the junction held 7 bases outside the gene matches. This record comes from a study of cytomegalovirus exposure and HLA in healthy donors.

The clonotype was recovered from a woman in her fifties or sixties in good health and CMV-seronegative. The chain carries TRBV18 and TRBJ2-1, with 9 bases fitting TRBD1. Source material: PBMCs. The CDR3 DNA sequence: TGTGCCAGCTCACCACCATCGACAGGGGGGTTTTACAATGAGCAGTTCTTC. Protein product: CASSPPSTGGFYNEQFF. The whole variable domain, filled in from reference TRBV18 and TRBJ2-1, reads NAGVMQNPRHLVRRRGQEARLRCSPMKGHSHVYWYRQLPEEGLKFMVYLQKENIIDESGMPKERFSAEFPKEGPSILRIQQVVRGDSAAYFCASSPPSTGGFYNEQFFGPGTRLTVL.